These 31 T cell receptor beta chains were sequenced from one sample in a study of immune evolution from preneoplasia to lung adenocarcinoma. Libraries were prepared by immunoSEQ multiplex PCR; TCRdb keeps only in-frame clonotypes and omits some of them. The sample lists around 11,000 clones, 60% to 85% occurring once. The specimen was FFPE minimally invasive lung adenocarcinoma tissue. The receptors here all came from a person aged 60 to 80 with lung adenocarcinoma.

The chain employs TRBV30 and TRBJ1-3, with TRBD1 as a possible D gene (6 bases). CDR1 is GTSNPN and CDR2 is SVGIG in the germline V gene (reference sequence). The CDR3 sequence is 14 residues long. Trimming stripped 3 bases from V and 4 bases from J, with 13 bases between. CDR3 in DNA: TGTGCCTGGAGCACAGGGTTCTCGGGAAACACCATATATTTT. It specifies CAWSTGFSGNTIYF.

This rearrangement joins TRBV4-1 to TRBJ2-5, with TRBD2 identical over 9 bases. The junction had 9 bases not matched to a gene; V was cut back by 3 bases and J by 4 bases. The germline CDR1 and CDR2 sequences are MGHRA and YSYEKL. The CDR3 is made up of 16 amino acids. CDR3 amino acids: CASSQEEGLAGETQYF. DNA for the CDR3: TGCGCCAGCAGCCAGGAAGAGGGACTAGCCGGAGAGACCCAGTACTTC.

This clone turned up a few times. V gene TRBV11-1 combines with J gene TRBJ2-3; 11 nucleotides line up with TRBD2. This CDR3 region has 17 residues. V dropped 3 bases and J dropped 6; count of bases not matched to a gene: 11. Germline V lookup: CDR1 SGHAT, CDR2 FQDESV (reference sequence). CDR3 bases: TGTGCCAGCAGCTTCCTGAGTAGACTAGCGGGGTCCGATACGCAGTATTTT. It is translated as CASSFLSRLAGSDTQYF.

The V and J genes are TRBV4-3 and TRBJ1-5; D unresolved. Germline values: CDR1 LGHNA, CDR2 YSLEER. The CDR3 runs 15 residues. V was trimmed by 0 bases and J by 3 bases, leaving 9 bases between them. CDR3 DNA: TGCGCCAGCAGCCAAGATCCGTTTTCCAATCAGCCCCAGCATTTT. Encoded protein: CASSQDPFSNQPQHF.

This clone appeared once. The chain uses TRBV5-1 and TRBJ2-7; tentatively, D is TRBD2 (5 bases). V was trimmed by 0 bases and J by 7 bases, leaving 14 bases between them. The length of the CDR3 is 14 residues. Germline CDR1 SGHRS, CDR2 YFSETQ. CDR3 sequence reads: CASSLGLGVGEQYF. CDR3 coding DNA: TGCGCCAGCAGCTTGGGACTCGGGGTTGGGGAGCAGTACTTC.

In this sample, this clone turned up a few times. The CDR3 nucleotides are TGTGCCAGCAGTTCGGGACAGGGAATTACTGAAGCTTTCTTT. It codes for CASSSGQGITEAFF. The V call is TRBV27, the J call TRBJ1-1; 9 positions agree with TRBD1. V lost 4 bases, J lost 5 bases, and 5 bases stayed unmatched. Germline assignment: CDR1 MNHEY and CDR2 SMNVEV (reference sequence). The length of the CDR3 is 14 residues.

This rearrangement joins TRBV5-1 to TRBJ2-2; TRBD1 matches at 8 bases. The ends lost 4 bases at V and 3 bases at J; junction bases unmatched: 5. The germline V gene has CDR1 SGHRS and CDR2 YFSETQ. The CDR3 totals 15 residues. The CDR3 nucleotides are TGCGCCAGCAGCCCGACGACAGGGGACACCGGGGAGCTGTTTTTT. As protein: CASSPTTGDTGELFF.

This rearrangement joins TRBV5-4 to TRBJ1-4; the match to TRBD1 covers 7 bases. Germline V lookup: CDR1 SGHNT, CDR2 YYREEE (reference sequence). V was pared by 0 bases and J by 8 bases, with 4 bases of the junction left unmatched. The CDR3 contains 14 residues. DNA of the CDR3: TGTGCCAGCAGCTTGGATCAAGGGGGCGAAAAACTGTTTTTT. Its translation is CASSLDQGGEKLFF.

The chain uses TRBV7-2 and TRBJ2-3, with D maybe TRBD1 (5 bases). CDR3 length equals 14 residues. CDR1 is SGHTA and CDR2 is FQGNSA in the germline V gene. The germline V and J ends were trimmed by 2 bases and 6 bases, with 12 bases remaining between them. The CDR3 spells CASSLKAGRDTQYF. CDR3 bases: TGTGCCAGCAGCTTAAAGGCAGGGCGGGATACGCAGTATTTT.

The chain joins TRBV4-3 to TRBJ1-1, with 8 bases matching TRBD1. Trimming cost V 2 bases and J 10 bases; bases outside gene matches: 9. CDR3 length: 14 residues. Germline V gene lookup returns CDR1 LGHNA and CDR2 YSLEER. The CDR3 reads CASSQTTGTGGAFF. The CDR3 bases are TGCGCCAGCAGCCAAACCACCGGGACAGGAGGAGCTTTCTTT.

This chain links TRBV11-3 with TRBJ2-7, with TRBD1 identical over 8 bases. V lost 5 bases to trimming and J lost 1 base; unmatched junction nucleotides: 13. The CDR3 runs 17 residues. CDR1 is SGHNT and CDR2 is YENEEA in the germline V gene. CDR3 coding DNA: TGTGCCAGCAGCCAGATTACAGGGGGGCGTCTGTCCTACGAGCAGTACTTC. This sequence encodes CASSQITGGRLSYEQYF.

The chain employs TRBV11-2 and TRBJ2-7; D perhaps matches TRBD1 (5 bases). The CDR3 runs to 17 residues. Germline V gives CDR1 SGHAT, CDR2 FQNNGV. Trimming removed 5 bases from V and 0 bases from J, with 20 bases in between. In DNA form, the CDR3 reads TGTGCCAGCAGCCTAATAAAAGGACAAAGATCCTCCTACGAGCAGTACTTC. Translation gives CASSLIKGQRSSYEQYF.

The chain couples TRBV7-9 to TRBJ1-2, with D unresolved. Trimming took 5 bases from V and 8 from J, leaving 18 bases between them. The CDR3 has 14 amino acids. From germline, CDR1 is SEHNR and CDR2 FQNEAQ (reference sequence). CDR3 residues: CASSPRAGSGGYTF. The DNA for the CDR3 is TGTGCCAGCAGCCCCCGGGCAGGATCGGGGGGCTACACCTTC.

This clone is a singleton in its sample. The chain combines TRBV5-1 with TRBJ2-3, with 9 bases fitting TRBD1. The CDR3 consists of 21 residues. The V segment lost 0 bases and the J segment 0 bases; nucleotides outside the gene matches: 17. Per germline, CDR1 SGHRS and CDR2 YFSETQ. The CDR3 DNA reads TGCGCCAGCAGCTTGGGGGGGTATGGGACAGGGCTTCCCTCTAGCACAGATACGCAGTATTTT. Amino acid sequence: CASSLGGYGTGLPSSTDTQYF. Drawing the rest from reference TRBV5-1 and TRBJ2-3, the complete variable domain is KAGVTQTPRYLIKTRGQQVTLSCSPISGHRSVSWYQQTPGQGLQFLFEYFSETQRNKGNFPGRFSGRQFSNSRSEMNVSTLELGDSALYLCASSLGGYGTGLPSSTDTQYFGPGTRLTVL.

The V gene is TRBV7-9, the J gene TRBJ2-7, with a tentative D call TRBD1 (5 bases). Looked up from germline, CDR1 is SEHNR and CDR2 is FQNEAQ (reference sequence). Deletions cut 4 bases from V and 4 bases from J, with 11 bases between. The CDR3 spans 13 residues. CDR3 in amino acids: CASSSRDRYEQYF. The DNA for the CDR3 is TGTGCCAGCAGCTCCAGGGATAGGTACGAGCAGTACTTC.

The chain couples TRBV7-6 to TRBJ2-2, with TRBD2 matching 7 bases. Germline lookup yields CDR1 SGHVS and CDR2 FNYEAQ. This CDR3 has 16 amino acids. The V and J ends lost 2 bases and 7 bases, in that order; junction bases with no gene match: 10. The CDR3: CASSLSPAGLYGELFF. CDR3 coding DNA: TGTGCCAGCAGCTTAAGCCCAGCGGGATTGTACGGGGAGCTGTTTTTT.

This chain connects TRBV5-1 to TRBJ1-1, with D possibly TRBD1 on 6 matching bases. The CDR3 contains 15 residues. CDR1 is SGHRS and CDR2 is YFSETQ in the germline V gene. Trimming stripped 3 bases from V and 1 base from J, with 13 bases between. The chain's CDR3 is CASSSGGAANTEAFF. The CDR3 coding sequence is TGCGCCAGCAGCTCGGGGGGGGCAGCGAACACTGAAGCTTTCTTT. Using reference TRBV5-1 and TRBJ1-1 for the parts outside the CDR3, the full variable domain is KAGVTQTPRYLIKTRGQQVTLSCSPISGHRSVSWYQQTPGQGLQFLFEYFSETQRNKGNFPGRFSGRQFSNSRSEMNVSTLELGDSALYLCASSSGGAANTEAFFGQGTRLTVV.

Of note for this clone: The sample carries other DNA sequences with the same CDR3. V gene TRBV19 combines with J gene TRBJ2-3; D is unclear. Germline V gene lookup returns CDR1 LNHDA and CDR2 SQIVND (reference sequence). The CDR3 is made up of 11 amino acids. V shed 6 bases and J shed 6 bases, with 7 bases lying between them. CDR3 in DNA: TGTGCCAGTAGGGTTACGGATACGCAGTATTTT. This codes for CASRVTDTQYF.

This chain joins TRBV28 and TRBJ2-1; 9 positions match TRBD1. With V trimmed by 6 bases and J by 4 bases, 4 bases remained unmatched. The CDR3 sequence is 14 residues long. Germline-derived CDR1 and CDR2 are MDHEN and SYDVKM. CDR3 nucleotide sequence: TGTGCCAGCAGCGGACAGGGGTCGTACAATGAGCAGTTCTTC. Protein sequence: CASSGQGSYNEQFF.

Here the CDR3 reads CATSRDWKFTREKLFF. In DNA, the CDR3 is TGTGCCACCAGCAGAGACTGGAAGTTTACTAGAGAAAAACTGTTTTTT. This chain uses TRBV15 with TRBJ1-4; D remains unclear. The CDR3 is 16 residues long. V was shortened by 0 bases and J by 8 bases, with 16 bases between the two germline ends. The germline gives CDR1 LNHNV, CDR2 YYDKDF (reference sequence).

CDR3 protein: CASSSPHEKLFF. The DNA for the CDR3 is TGTGCCAGCAGTTCTCCACATGAAAAACTGTTTTTT. The chain carries TRBV28 and TRBJ1-4; D gene uncertain. Germline CDR1 and CDR2: MDHEN and SYDVKM. This CDR3 has 12 residues. V lost 4 bases and J 6 bases, leaving 6 bases between the germline ends.

The chain carries TRBV6-7 and TRBJ1-6; no definite D call. TRBV6-7 is an ORF for which the function is uncertain. The CDR3 has 12 residues. The CDR3 bases are TGTACACCGACGAGCGGTAATTCACCCCTCCACTTT. Residues: CTPTSGNSPLHF.

The chain has TRBV4-1 and TRBJ2-5; D may be TRBD1 (6 bases). Per germline, CDR1 MGHRA and CDR2 YSYEKL. The CDR3 totals 13 residues. V lost 1 base and J lost 5, with 8 bases in between. CDR3 DNA: TGCGCCAGCAGCCAAGCCCAGGGGGAGACCCAGTACTTC. Its protein product is CASSQAQGETQYF.

The gene calls are TRBV4-3 and TRBJ1-2; D is unresolved. Germline CDR1 and CDR2: LGHNA and YSLEER. CDR3 length equals 17 residues. Trimming stripped 2 bases from V and 2 bases from J, with 18 bases between. The CDR3 protein is CASSQFPNRFLNYGYTF. The CDR3 DNA follows: TGCGCCAGCAGCCAATTCCCCAACCGGTTTCTAAACTATGGCTACACCTTC.

The V gene is TRBV5-6, the J gene TRBJ2-7, with unresolved D. V was trimmed by 2 bases and J by 1 base, leaving 7 bases between them. This CDR3 has 13 residues. CDR1 SGHDT and CDR2 YYEEEE come from the germline V gene. Here the CDR3 DNA reads TGTGCCAGCAGCTTTCAAAAATCCTACGAGCAGTACTTC. Protein product: CASSFQKSYEQYF.

This chain joins TRBV19 and TRBJ2-7, with 7 bases matching TRBD1. Per the germline V gene, CDR1 is LNHDA and CDR2 is SQIVND (reference sequence). This CDR3 has 13 residues. V was clipped by 4 bases and J by 2 bases; unmatched bases: 2. Here the CDR3 reads CASSTDRAYEQYF. The CDR3 DNA follows: TGTGCCAGTAGTACCGACAGGGCCTACGAGCAGTACTTC.

The rearrangement links TRBV7-3 to TRBJ2-2; a possible D gene is TRBD1 (6 bases). The CDR3 contains 14 residues. Trimming left V 5 bases short and J 8 bases short, with 15 bases between. CDR1 and CDR2 from the germline V gene are SGHTA and FQGTGA. In DNA, the CDR3 is TGTGCCAGCAGCGACAGGCCCTCGGGTGGGGAGCTGTTTTTT. Its translation: CASSDRPSGGELFF.

The V call is TRBV7-8, the J call TRBJ2-3; D remains unclear. Trimming left V 1 base short and J 4 bases short, with 12 bases between. Germline V CDR1 and CDR2: SGHVS, FQNEAQ. The CDR3 extends over 15 amino acids. The CDR3 is CASSLGVILSDTQYF. For the CDR3, the DNA is TGTGCCAGCAGCTTAGGGGTCATATTGTCAGATACGCAGTATTTT.

V is TRBV6-1 and J is TRBJ2-2; D assignment may be TRBD1 or TRBD2 (5 bases each). This CDR3 has 13 amino acids. V lost 4 bases and J lost 6, with 9 bases in between. In germline, CDR1 is MNHNS, CDR2 SASEGT. CDR3 nucleotides: TGTGCCAGCAGTGGCCTGGGGGCCGGGGAGCTGTTTTTT. Translating gives CASSGLGAGELFF.

The chain recombines TRBV10-3 with TRBJ1-4; tentative D call: TRBD1 (6 bases). Germline values: CDR1 ENHRY, CDR2 SYGVKD. The V end was cut by 3 bases, the J end by 3 bases, with 8 bases between. The CDR3 has 14 residues. The CDR3 region has the DNA TGTGCCATCAGTGAAGGGGGGGCTAATGAAAAACTGTTTTTT. This codes for CAISEGGANEKLFF.

Comment on this clone: The sample carries other DNA sequences with the same CDR3. The chain links TRBV7-3 to TRBJ2-1; TRBD2 might be the D (5 bases). V was shortened by 2 bases and J by 4 bases, with 12 bases between the two germline ends. There are 15 residues in the CDR3. Germline CDR1 and CDR2: SGHTA and FQGTGA. CDR3 in DNA: TGTGCCAGCAGCTTAGGTCTAGCAGATTACAATGAGCAGTTCTTC. This sequence encodes CASSLGLADYNEQFF.